This T cell receptor beta chain was profiled in a study of T cells in localized non-small cell lung cancer. The CDR3 spans 15 residues. V was clipped by 1 base and J by 7 bases, with 14 bases between them. CDR1 and CDR2 from the germline V gene are SGHNT and YENEEA. The method was immunoSEQ multiplex PCR; TCRdb's version includes in-frame clones alone and lacks a portion of them. The profile shows 9,500 to 10,000 clones, under 50% of them singletons. The sequences come from lymph node tissue, collected before any cancer treatment. This chain links TRBV11-3 with TRBJ2-1; TRBD1 or TRBD2 may be the D gene (5 bases each). The receptor was derived from a woman aged 40-69 years with stage I lung adenocarcinoma. For the CDR3, the DNA is TGTGCCAGCAGCTTAGGATTGGGACGGGGAAATGAGCAGTTCTTC. Amino acids: CASSLGLGRGNEQFF.